This TCR beta chain emerged from a study of Ad26.COV2.S vaccination and SARS-CoV-2 variants. About the study: Donor was assigned to the Ad26.COV2.S arm of trial COV1001.

General study points: Reportedly, after vaccination the spike-specific CD8+ and CD4+ T cell responses displayed substantial breadth. Breadth of non-spike TCRs did not differ between vaccinees and placebo recipients. Estimates derived from TCR breadth and depth analyses may have underestimated total T cell responses.

Points on this clone: The antigen is not known.

Treatment of the sample: over 15 received Ad26.COV2.S at low or high dose, single or two shots; 5 received placebo; per-sample allocation not given. Sampling happened 63 days after the first vaccine or placebo injection. In germline, CDR1 is SGHRS, CDR2 YFSETQ. J was trimmed by 3 bases and V by 5 bases; bases with no gene match: 3. This CDR3 has 14 amino acids. Profiled with immunoSEQ multiplex PCR; TCRdb holds only in-frame clones, not every one. The sample shows approximately 350,000 clones, roughly 85% of them seen only once. The genes are TRBV5-1 and TRBJ2-7, with 12 bases lining up with TRBD2. Sequencing used peripheral blood, obtained in a trial of Ad26.COV2.S vaccine versus placebo. The source is a person between 18 and 65 years old who received the Ad26.COV2.S COVID-19 vaccine or a placebo. The CDR3 region is CASSPTSGSYEQYF. The CDR3 DNA sequence: TGCGCCAGCAGTCCGACTAGCGGGAGCTACGAGCAGTACTTC.